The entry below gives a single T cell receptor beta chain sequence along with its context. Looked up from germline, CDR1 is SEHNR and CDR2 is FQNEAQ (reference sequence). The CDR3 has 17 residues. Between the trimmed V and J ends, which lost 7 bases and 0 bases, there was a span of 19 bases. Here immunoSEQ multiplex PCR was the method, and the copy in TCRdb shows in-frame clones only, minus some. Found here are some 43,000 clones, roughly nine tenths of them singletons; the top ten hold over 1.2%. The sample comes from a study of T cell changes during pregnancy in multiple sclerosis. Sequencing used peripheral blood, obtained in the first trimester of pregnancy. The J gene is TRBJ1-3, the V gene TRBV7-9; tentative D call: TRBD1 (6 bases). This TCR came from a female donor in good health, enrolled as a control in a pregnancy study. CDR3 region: CASIQGIIRGSGNTIYF. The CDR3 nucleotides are TGTGCCAGCATTCAGGGGATCATAAGGGGCTCTGGAAACACCATATATTTT.